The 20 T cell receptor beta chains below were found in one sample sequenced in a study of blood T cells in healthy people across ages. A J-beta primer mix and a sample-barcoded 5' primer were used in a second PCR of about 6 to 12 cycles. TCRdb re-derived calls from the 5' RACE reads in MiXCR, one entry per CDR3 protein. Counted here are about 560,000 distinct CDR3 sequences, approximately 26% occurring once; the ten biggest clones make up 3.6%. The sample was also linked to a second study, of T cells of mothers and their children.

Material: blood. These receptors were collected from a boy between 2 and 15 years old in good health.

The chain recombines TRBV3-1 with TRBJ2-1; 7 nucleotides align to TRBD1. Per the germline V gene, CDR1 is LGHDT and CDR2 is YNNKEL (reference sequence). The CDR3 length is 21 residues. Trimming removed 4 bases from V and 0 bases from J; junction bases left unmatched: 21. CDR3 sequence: CASSRVYEGAVPFISYNEQFF. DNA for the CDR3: TGTGCCAGCAGCCGCGTTTATGAGGGGGCCGTTCCCTTTATCTCCTACAATGAGCAGTTCTTC.

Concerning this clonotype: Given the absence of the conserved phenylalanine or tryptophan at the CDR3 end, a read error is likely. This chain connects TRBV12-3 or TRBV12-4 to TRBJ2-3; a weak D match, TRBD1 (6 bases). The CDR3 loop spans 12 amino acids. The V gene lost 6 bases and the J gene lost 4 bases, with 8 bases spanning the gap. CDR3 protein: CASRDRADTQYS. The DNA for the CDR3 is TGTGCCAGCAGGGACAGAGCAGATACGCAGTATTCT.

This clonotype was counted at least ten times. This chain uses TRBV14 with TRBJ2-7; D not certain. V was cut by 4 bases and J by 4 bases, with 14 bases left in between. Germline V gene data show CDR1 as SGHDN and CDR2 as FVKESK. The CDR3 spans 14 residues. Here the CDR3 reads CASSLIRSPYEQYF. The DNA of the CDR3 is TGTGCCAGCAGCCTTATAAGGTCCCCTTACGAGCAGTACTTC.

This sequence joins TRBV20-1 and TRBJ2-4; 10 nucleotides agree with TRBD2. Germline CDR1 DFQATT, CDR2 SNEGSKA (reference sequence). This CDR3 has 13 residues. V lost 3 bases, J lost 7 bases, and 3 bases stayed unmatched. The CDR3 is CSARTSGWNIQYF. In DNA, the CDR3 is TGCAGTGCTAGGACTAGCGGGTGGAACATTCAGTACTTC.

CDR3 DNA sequence: TGTGCCGGAAAAGACGACTCTGGGGCCAACGTCCTGACTTTC. Protein sequence: CAGKDDSGANVLTF. The chain combines TRBV7-9 with TRBJ2-6; D is unclear. This CDR3 is built from 14 residues. V was trimmed by 11 bases and J by 0 bases, leaving 11 bases between them. The germline V gene has CDR1 SEHNR and CDR2 FQNEAQ (reference sequence).

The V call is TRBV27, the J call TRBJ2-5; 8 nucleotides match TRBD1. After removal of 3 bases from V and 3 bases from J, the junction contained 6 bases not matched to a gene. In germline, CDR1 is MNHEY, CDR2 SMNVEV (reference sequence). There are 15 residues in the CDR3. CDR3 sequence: CASSLSTGEKETQYF. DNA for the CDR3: TGTGCCAGCAGTTTGTCGACAGGGGAAAAAGAGACCCAGTACTTC.

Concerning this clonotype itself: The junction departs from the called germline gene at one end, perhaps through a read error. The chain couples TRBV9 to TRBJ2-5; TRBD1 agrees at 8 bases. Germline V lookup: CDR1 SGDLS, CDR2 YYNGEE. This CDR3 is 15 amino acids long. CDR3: CVSSVAPGTGETQYF. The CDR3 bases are TGTGTCAGCAGCGTAGCTCCCGGGACAGGAGAGACCCAGTACTTC.

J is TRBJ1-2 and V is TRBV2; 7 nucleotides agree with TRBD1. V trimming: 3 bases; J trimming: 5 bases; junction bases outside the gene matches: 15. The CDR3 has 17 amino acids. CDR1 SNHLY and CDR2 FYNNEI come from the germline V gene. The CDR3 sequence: CASSEAGQMRRGYGYTF. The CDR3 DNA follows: TGTGCCAGCAGTGAGGCGGGACAGATGCGGCGGGGGTATGGCTACACCTTC.

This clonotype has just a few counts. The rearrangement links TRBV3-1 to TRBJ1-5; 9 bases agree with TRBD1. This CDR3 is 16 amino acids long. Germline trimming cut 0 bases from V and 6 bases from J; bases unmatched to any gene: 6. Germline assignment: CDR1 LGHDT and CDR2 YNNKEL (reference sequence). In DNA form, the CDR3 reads TGTGCCAGCAGCCAAGAGGGGGGACAGGGACCTCAGCCCCAGCATTTT. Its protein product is CASSQEGGQGPQPQHF.

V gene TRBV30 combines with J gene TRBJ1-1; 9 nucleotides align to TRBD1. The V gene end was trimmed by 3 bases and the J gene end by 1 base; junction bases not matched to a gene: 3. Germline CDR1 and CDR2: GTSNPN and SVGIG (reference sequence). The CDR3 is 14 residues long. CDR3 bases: TGTGCCTGGAGGCGACAGGGGGGGAACACTGAAGCTTTCTTT. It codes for CAWRRQGGNTEAFF.

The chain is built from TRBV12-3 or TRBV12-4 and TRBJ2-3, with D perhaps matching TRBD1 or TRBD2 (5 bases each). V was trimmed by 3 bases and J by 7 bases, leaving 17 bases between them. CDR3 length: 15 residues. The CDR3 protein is CASSFTGTQANTQYF. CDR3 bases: TGTGCCAGCAGTTTCACCGGGACCCAGGCAAATACGCAGTATTTT.

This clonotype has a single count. The CDR3 here is CASNKNRETQYF. DNA of the CDR3: TGTGCCAGCAATAAAAACCGGGAGACCCAGTACTTC. The rearrangement links TRBV12-3 or TRBV12-4 to TRBJ2-5; D is undetermined. The CDR3 is 12 residues long. Trimming shortened V by 7 bases and J by 5 bases, and 11 bases separated the two germline ends.

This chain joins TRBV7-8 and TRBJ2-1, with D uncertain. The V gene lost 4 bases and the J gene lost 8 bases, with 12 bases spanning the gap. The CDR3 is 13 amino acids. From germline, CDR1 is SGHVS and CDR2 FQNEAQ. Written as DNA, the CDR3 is TGTGCCAGCAGCTCTATAATGAGCGATGAGCAGTTCTTC. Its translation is CASSSIMSDEQFF.

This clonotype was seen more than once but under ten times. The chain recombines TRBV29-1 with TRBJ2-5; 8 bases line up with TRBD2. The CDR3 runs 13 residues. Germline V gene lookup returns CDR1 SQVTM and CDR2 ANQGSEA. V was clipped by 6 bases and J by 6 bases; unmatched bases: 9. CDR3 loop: CSVRGLEGKTQYF. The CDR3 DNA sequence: TGCAGCGTGAGGGGACTAGAGGGGAAGACCCAGTACTTC.

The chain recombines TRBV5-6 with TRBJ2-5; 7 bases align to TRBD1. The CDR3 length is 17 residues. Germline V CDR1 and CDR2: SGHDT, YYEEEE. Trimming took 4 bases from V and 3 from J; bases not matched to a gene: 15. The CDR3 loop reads CASSTGLGETGEETQYF. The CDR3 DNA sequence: TGTGCCAGCAGCACGGGATTGGGCGAAACAGGGGAAGAGACCCAGTACTTC.

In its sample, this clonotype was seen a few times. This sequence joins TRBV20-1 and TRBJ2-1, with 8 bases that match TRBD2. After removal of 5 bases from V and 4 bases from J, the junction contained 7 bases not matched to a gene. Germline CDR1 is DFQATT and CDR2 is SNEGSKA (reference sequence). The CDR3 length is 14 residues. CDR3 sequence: CSAYSGGQYNEQFF. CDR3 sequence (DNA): TGCAGTGCTTATTCGGGGGGGCAGTACAATGAGCAGTTCTTC.

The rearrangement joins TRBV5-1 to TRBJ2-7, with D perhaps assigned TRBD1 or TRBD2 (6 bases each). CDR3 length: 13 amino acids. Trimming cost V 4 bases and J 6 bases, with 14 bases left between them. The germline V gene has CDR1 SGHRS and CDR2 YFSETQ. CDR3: CASSTGGGTEQYF. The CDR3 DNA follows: TGCGCCAGCAGCACCGGAGGGGGGACCGAGCAGTACTTC.

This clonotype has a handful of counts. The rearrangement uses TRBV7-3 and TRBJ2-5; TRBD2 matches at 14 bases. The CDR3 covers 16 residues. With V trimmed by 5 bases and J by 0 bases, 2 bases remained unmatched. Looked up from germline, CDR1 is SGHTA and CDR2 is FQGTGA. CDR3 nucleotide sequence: TGTGCCAGCAGCCAGACTAGCGGGGGGGACCAAGAGACCCAGTACTTC. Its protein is CASSQTSGGDQETQYF.

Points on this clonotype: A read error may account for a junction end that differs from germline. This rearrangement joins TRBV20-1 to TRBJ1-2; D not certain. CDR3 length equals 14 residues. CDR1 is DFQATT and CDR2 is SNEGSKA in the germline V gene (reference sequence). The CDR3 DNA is TGCAGCGCTAGGGAAACCGGGGTTTCCTATGGCTACACCTTC. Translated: CSARETGVSYGYTF.

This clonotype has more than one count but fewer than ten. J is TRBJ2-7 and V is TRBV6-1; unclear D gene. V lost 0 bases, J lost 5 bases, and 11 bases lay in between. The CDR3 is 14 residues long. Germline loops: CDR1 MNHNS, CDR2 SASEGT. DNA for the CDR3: TGTGCCAGCAGTGAAGCGCTTCGCAGCCACGAGCAGTACTTC. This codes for CASSEALRSHEQYF.